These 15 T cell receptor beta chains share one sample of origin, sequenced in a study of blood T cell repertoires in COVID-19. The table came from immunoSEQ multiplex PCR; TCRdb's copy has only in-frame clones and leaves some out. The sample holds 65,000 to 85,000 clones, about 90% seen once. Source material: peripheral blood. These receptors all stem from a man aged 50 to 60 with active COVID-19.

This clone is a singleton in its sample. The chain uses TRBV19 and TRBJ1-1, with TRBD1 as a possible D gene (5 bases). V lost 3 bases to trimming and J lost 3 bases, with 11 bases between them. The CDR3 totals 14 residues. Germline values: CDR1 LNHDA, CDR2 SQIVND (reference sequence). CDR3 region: CASSIRAQDTEAFF. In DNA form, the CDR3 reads TGTGCCAGTAGTATTAGGGCACAGGACACTGAAGCTTTCTTT.

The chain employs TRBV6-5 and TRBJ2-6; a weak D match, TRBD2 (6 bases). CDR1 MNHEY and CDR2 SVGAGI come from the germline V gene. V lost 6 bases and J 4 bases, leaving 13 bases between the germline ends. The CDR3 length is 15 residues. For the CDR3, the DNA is TGTGCCAGCAGGGCGGGGCTATCCGGGGCCAACGTCCTGACTTTC. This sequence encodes CASRAGLSGANVLTF.

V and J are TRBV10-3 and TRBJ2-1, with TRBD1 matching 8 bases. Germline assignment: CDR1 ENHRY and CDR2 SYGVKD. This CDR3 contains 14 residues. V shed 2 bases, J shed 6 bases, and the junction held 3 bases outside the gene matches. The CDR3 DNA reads TGTGCCATCAGTGAGGGACAGGGTACCAATGAGCAGTTCTTC. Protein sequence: CAISEGQGTNEQFF.

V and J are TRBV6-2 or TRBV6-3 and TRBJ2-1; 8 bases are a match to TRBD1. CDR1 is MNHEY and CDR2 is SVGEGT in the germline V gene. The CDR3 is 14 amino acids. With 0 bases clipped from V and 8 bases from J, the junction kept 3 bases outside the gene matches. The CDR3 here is CASSYSGTGYEQFF. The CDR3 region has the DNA TGTGCCAGCAGTTACTCCGGGACAGGATATGAGCAGTTCTTC.

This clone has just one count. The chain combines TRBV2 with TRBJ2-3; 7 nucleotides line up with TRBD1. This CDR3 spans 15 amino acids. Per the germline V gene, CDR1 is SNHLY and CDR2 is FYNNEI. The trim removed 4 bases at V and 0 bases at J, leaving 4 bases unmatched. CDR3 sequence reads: CASSVDRVSTDTQYF. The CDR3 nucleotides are TGTGCCAGCAGTGTTGACAGGGTTAGCACAGATACGCAGTATTTT. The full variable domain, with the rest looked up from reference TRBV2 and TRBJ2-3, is EPEVTQTPSHQVTQMGQEVILRCVPISNHLYFYWYRQILGQKVEFLVSFYNNEISEKSEIFDDQFSVERPDGSNFTLKIRSTKLEDSAMYFCASSVDRVSTDTQYFGPGTRLTVL.

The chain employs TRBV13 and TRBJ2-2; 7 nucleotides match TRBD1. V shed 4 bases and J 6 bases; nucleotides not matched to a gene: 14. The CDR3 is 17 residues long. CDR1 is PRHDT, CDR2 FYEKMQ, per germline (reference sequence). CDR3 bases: TGTGCCAGCAGCTCCCGCCCCAAGACAGGGAAGGCCGGGGAGCTGTTTTTT. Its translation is CASSSRPKTGKAGELFF.

The CDR3 loop reads CASSTKGQDEQYF. The CDR3, as DNA: TGTGCCAGCTCAACTAAAGGACAGGACGAGCAGTACTTC. The rearrangement joins TRBV18 to TRBJ2-7; 7 bases fit TRBD1. The CDR3 has 13 amino acids. J lost 5 bases, V lost 5 bases, and 6 bases had no gene match. The V gene's germline CDR1 is KGHSH and CDR2 LQKENI.

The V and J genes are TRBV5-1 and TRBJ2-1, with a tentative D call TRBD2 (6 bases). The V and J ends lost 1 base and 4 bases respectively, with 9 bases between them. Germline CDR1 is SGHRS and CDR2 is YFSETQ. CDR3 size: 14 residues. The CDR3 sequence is CASSLNSGYNEQFF. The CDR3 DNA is TGCGCCAGCAGCTTGAATAGCGGTTACAATGAGCAGTTCTTC.

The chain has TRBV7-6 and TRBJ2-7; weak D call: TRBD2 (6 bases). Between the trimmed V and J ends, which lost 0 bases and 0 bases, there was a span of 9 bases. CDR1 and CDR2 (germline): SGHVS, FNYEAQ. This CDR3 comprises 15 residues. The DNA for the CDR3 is TGTGCCAGCAGCTTAGCGGAGGGTTTCTCCTACGAGCAGTACTTC. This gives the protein CASSLAEGFSYEQYF.

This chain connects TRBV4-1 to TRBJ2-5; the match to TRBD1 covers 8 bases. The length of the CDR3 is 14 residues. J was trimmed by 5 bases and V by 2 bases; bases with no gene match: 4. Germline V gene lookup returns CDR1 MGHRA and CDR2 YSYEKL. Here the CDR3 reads CASSQNRGWETQYF. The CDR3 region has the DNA TGCGCCAGCAGCCAAAACAGGGGGTGGGAGACCCAGTACTTC.

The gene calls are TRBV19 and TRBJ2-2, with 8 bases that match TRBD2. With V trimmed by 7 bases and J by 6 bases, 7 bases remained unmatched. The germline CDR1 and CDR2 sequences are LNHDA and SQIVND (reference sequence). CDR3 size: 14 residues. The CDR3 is CASNSGIRSGELFF. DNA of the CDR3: TGTGCCAGTAATAGCGGGATTCGTTCCGGGGAGCTGTTTTTT.

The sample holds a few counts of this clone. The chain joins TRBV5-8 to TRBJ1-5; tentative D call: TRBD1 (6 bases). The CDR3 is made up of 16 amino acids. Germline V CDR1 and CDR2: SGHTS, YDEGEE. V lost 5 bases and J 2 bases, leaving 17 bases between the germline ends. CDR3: CASRPNTGIGNQPQHF. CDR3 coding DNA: TGTGCCAGCAGGCCAAACACAGGGATTGGCAATCAGCCCCAGCATTTT. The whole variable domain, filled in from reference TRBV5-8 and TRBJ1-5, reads EAGVTQSPTHLIKTRGQQATLRCSPISGHTSVYWYQQALGLGLQFLLWYDEGEERNRGNFPPRFSGRQFPNYSSELNVNALELEDSALYLCASRPNTGIGNQPQHFGDGTRLSIL.

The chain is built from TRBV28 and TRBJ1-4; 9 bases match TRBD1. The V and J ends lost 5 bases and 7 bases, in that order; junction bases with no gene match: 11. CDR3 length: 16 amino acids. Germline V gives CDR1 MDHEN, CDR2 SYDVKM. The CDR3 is CASSLSRGTGIEKLFF. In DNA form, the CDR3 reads TGTGCCAGCAGTCTATCCCGGGGGACAGGGATTGAAAAACTGTTTTTT.

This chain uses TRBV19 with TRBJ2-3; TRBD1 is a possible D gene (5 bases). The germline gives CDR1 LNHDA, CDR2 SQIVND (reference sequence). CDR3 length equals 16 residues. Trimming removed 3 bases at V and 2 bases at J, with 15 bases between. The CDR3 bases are TGTGCCAGTAGTATCAGGGCGAGTACCGCCACAGATACGCAGTATTTT. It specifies CASSIRASTATDTQYF.

In DNA, the CDR3 is TGTGCCAGTAGTATGAGGGACAGATTCACAGATACGCAGTATTTT. Protein: CASSMRDRFTDTQYF. The chain uses TRBV19 and TRBJ2-3; 7 bases are shared with TRBD1. The germline CDR1 and CDR2 sequences are LNHDA and SQIVND (reference sequence). The CDR3 is 15 amino acids. V lost 3 bases, J lost 2 bases, and 5 bases stayed unmatched.